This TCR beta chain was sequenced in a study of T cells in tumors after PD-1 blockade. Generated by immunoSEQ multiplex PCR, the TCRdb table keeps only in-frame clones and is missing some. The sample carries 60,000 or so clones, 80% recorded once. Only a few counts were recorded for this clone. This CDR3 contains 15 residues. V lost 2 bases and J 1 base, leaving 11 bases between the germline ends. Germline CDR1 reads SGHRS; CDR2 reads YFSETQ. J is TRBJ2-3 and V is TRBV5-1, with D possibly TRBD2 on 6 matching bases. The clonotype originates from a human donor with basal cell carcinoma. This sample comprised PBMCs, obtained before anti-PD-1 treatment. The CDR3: CASSLREMGTDTQYF. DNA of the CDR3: TGCGCCAGCAGCTTACGGGAGATGGGCACAGATACGCAGTATTTT.